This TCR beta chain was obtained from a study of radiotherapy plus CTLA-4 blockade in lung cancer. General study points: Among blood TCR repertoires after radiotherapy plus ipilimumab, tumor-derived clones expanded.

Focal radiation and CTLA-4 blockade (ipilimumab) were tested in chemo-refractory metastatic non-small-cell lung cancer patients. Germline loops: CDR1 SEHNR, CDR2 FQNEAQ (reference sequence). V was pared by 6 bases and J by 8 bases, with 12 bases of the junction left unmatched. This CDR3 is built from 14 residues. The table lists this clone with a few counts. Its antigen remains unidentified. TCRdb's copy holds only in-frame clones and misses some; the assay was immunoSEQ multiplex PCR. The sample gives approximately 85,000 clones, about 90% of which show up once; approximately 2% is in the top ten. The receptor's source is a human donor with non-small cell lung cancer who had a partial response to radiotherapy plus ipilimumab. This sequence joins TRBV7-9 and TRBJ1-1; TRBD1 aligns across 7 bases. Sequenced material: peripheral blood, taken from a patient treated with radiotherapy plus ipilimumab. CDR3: CASSPRQGDLEAFF. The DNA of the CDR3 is TGTGCCAGCAGTCCGCGACAGGGCGACCTAGAAGCTTTCTTT. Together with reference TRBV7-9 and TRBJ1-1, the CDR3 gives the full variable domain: DTGVSQNPRHKITKRGQNVTFRCDPISEHNRLYWYRQTLGQGPEFLTYFQNEAQLEKSRLLSDRFSAERPKGSFSTLEIQRTEQGDSAMYLCASSPRQGDLEAFFGQGTRLTVV.